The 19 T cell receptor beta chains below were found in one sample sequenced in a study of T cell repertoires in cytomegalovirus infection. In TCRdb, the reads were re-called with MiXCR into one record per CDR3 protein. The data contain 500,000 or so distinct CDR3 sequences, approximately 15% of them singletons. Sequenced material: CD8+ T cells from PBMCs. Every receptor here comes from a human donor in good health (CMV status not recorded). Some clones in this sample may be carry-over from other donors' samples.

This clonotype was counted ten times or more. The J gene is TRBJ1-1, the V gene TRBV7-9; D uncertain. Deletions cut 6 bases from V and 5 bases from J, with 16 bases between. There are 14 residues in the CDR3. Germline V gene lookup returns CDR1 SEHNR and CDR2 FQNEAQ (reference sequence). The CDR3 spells CASRQNKVRTEAFF. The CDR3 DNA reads TGTGCCAGCAGGCAAAACAAGGTGAGGACTGAAGCTTTCTTT.

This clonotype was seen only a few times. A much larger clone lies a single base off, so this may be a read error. The CDR3 protein is CASSSGLVGSSDTQYF. CDR3 sequence (DNA): TGTGCCAGCAGCTCGGGACTAGTGGGGAGTTCAGATACGCAGTATTTT. This chain links TRBV7-8 with TRBJ2-3; 8 bases match TRBD2. The V segment lost 4 bases and the J segment 4 bases; nucleotides outside the gene matches: 10. CDR1 SGHVS and CDR2 FQNEAQ come from the germline V gene. CDR3 length: 16 amino acids.

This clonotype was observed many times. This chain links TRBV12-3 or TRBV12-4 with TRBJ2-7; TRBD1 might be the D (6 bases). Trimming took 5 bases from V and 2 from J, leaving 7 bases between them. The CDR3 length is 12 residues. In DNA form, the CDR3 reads TGTGCCAGCAGTGGACAGACCTACGAGCAGTACTTC. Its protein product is CASSGQTYEQYF.

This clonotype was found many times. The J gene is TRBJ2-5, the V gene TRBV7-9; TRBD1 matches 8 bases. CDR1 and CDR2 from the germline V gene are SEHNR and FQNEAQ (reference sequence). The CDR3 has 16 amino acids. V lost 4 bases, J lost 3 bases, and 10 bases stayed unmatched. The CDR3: CASSSLDRAPKETQYF. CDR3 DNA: TGTGCCAGCAGCTCGCTGGACAGGGCCCCTAAAGAGACCCAGTACTTC. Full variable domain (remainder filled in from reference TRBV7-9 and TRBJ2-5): DTGVSQNPRHKITKRGQNVTFRCDPISEHNRLYWYRQTLGQGPEFLTYFQNEAQLEKSRLLSDRFSAERPKGSFSTLEIQRTEQGDSAMYLCASSSLDRAPKETQYFGPGTRLLVL.

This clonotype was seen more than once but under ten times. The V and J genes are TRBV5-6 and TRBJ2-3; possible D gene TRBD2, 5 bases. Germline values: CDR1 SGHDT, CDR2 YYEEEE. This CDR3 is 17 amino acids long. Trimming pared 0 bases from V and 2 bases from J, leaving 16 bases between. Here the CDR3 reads CASSLDGGPGYTDTQYF. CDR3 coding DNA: TGTGCCAGCAGCTTGGATGGCGGGCCGGGCTACACAGATACGCAGTATTTT.

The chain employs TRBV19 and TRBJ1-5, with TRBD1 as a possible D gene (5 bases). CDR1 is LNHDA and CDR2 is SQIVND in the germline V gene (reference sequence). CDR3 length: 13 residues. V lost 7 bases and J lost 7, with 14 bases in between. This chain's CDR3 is CASNIGGGQPQHF. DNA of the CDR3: TGTGCCAGTAATATTGGGGGTGGACAGCCCCAGCATTTT. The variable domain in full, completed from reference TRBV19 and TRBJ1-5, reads DGGITQSPKYLFRKEGQNVTLSCEQNLNHDAMYWYRQDPGQGLRLIYYSQIVNDFQKGDIAEGYSVSREKKESFPLTVTSAQKNPTAFYLCASNIGGGQPQHFGDGTRLSIL.

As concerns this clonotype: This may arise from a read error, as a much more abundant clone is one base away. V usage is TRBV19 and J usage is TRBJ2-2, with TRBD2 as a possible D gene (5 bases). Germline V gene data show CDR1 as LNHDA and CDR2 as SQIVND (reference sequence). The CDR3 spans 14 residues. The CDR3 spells CASSMGVNAGVLFF. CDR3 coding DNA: TGTGCCAGTAGTATGGGAGTTAATGCCGGGGTGCTGTTTTTT.

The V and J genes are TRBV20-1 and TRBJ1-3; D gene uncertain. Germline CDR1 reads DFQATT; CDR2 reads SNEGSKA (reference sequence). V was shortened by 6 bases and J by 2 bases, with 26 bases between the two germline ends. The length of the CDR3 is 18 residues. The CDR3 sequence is CSAERELGRFGPGNTIYF. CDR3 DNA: TGCAGTGCGGAGAGGGAGCTCGGCAGGTTCGGACCTGGAAACACCATATATTTT.

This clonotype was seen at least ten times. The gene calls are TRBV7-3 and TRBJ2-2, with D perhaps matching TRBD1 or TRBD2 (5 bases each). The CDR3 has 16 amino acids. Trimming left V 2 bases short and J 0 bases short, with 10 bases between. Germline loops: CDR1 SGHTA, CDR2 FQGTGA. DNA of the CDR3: TGTGCCAGCAGCTTACCCGGGACGGCGAACACCGGGGAGCTGTTTTTT. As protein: CASSLPGTANTGELFF.

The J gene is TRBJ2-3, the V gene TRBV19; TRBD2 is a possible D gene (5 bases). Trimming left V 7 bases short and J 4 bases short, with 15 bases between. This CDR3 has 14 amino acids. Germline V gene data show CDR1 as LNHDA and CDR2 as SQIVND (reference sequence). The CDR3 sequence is CASNSRRWADTQYF. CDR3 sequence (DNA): TGTGCCAGTAACAGCCGGAGGTGGGCAGATACGCAGTATTTT.

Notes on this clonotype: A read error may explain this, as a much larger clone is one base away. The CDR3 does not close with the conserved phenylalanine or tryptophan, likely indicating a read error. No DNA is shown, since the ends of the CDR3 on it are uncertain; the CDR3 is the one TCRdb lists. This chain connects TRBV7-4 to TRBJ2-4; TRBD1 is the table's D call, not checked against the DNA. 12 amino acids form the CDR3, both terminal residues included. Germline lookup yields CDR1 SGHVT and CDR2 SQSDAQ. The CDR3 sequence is CASSLTQGERYL.

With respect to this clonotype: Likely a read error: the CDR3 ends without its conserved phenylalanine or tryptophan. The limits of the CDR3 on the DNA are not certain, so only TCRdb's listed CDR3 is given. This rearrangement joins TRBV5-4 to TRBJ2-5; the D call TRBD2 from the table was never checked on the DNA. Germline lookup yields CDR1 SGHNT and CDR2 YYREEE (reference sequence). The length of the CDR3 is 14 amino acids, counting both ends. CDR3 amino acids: CASRLGGGGETQCL.

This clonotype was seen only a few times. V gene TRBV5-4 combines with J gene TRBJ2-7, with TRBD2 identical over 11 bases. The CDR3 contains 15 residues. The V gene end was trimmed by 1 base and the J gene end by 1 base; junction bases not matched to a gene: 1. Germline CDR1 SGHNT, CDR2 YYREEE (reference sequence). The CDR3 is CASSLPSGGSYEQYF. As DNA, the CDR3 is TGTGCCAGCAGCTTGCCTAGCGGGGGGTCCTACGAGCAGTACTTC.

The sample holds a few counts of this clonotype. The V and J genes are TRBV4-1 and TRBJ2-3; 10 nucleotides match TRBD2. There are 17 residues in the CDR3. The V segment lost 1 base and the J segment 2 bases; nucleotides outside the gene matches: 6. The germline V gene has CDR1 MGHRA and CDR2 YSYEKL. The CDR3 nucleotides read TGCGCCAGCAGCCAAGCTCCTAGCGGGAGAAACACAGATACGCAGTATTTT. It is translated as CASSQAPSGRNTDTQYF.

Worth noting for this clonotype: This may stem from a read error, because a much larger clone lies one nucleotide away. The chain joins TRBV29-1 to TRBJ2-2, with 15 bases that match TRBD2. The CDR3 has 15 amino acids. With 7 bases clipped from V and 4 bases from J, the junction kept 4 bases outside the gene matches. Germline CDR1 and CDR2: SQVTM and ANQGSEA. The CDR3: CSAGTSGRSTGELFF. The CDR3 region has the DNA TGCAGCGCCGGGACTAGCGGGAGGTCCACCGGGGAGCTGTTTTTT.

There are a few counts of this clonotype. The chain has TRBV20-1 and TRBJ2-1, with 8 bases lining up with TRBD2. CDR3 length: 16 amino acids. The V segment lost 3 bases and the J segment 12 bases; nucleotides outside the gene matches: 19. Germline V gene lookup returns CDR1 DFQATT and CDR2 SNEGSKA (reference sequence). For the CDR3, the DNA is TGCAGTGCTAGGGGTCTGGCGGGGGGCCAGGAGGGGGGGCAGTTCTTC. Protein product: CSARGLAGGQEGGQFF.

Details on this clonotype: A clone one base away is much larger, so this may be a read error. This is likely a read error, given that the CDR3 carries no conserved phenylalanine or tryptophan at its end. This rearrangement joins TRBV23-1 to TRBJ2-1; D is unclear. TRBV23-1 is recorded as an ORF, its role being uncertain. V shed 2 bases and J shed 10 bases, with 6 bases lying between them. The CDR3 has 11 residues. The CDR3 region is CASSQATEQFL. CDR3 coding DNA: TGCGCCAGCAGTCAAGCCACGGAGCAGTTCTTA.

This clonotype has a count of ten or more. The CDR3 DNA reads TGTGCCAGCGTCCCTGGGGGCCCCACAGATACGCAGTATTTT. Translated: CASVPGGPTDTQYF. The chain recombines TRBV7-6 with TRBJ2-3; possible D gene TRBD1, 6 bases. CDR3 length equals 14 residues. Trimming shortened V by 8 bases and J by 2 bases, and 14 bases separated the two germline ends. Germline-derived CDR1 and CDR2 are SGHVS and FNYEAQ.

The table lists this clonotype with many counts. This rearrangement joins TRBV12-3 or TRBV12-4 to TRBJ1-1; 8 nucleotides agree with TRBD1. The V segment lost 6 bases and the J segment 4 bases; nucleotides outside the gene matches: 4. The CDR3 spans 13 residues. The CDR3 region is CASSSDRVTEAFF. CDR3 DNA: TGTGCCAGCAGCTCGGACAGGGTCACTGAAGCTTTCTTT.